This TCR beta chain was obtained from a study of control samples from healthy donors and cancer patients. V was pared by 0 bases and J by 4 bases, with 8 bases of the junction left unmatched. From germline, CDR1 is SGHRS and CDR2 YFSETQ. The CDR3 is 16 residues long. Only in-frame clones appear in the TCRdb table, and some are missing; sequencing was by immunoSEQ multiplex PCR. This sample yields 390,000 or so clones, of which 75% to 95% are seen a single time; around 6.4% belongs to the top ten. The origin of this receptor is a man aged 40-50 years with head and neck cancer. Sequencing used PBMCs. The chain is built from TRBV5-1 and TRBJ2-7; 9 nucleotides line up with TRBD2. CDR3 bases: TGCGCCAGCAGCTTGGTCCCAGCGGGAGGTACTTACGAGCAGTACTTC. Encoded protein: CASSLVPAGGTYEQYF.